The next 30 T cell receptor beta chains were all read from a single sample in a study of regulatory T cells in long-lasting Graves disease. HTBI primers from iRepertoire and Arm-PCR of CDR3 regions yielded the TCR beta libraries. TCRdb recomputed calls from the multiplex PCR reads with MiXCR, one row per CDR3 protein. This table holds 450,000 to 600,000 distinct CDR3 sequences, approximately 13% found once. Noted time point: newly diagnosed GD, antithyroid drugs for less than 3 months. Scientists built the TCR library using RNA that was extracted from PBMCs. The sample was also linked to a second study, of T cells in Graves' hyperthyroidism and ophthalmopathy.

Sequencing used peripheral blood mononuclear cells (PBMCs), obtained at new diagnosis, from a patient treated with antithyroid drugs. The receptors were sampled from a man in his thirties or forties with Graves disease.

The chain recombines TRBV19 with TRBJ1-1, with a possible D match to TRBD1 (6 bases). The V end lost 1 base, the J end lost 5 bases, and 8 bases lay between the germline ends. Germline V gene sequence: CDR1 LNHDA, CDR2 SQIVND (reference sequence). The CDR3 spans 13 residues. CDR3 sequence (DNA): TGTGCCAGTAGTATAGGGGGGCATACTGAAGCTTTCTTT. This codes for CASSIGGHTEAFF.

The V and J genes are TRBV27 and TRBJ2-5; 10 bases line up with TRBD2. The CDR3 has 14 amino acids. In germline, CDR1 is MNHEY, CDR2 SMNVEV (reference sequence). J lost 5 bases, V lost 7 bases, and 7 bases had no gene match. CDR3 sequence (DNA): TGTGCCAGCAAAGGAACTAGCGGGGTGGAGACCCAGTACTTC. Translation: CASKGTSGVETQYF.

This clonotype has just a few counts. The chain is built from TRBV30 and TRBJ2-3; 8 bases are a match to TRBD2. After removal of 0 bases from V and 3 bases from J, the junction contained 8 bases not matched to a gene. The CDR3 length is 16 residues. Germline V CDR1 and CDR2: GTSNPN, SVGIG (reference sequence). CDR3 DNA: TGTGCCTGGAGTGTCTCAAGCGGGAGAAGGACAGATACGCAGTATTTT. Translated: CAWSVSSGRRTDTQYF.

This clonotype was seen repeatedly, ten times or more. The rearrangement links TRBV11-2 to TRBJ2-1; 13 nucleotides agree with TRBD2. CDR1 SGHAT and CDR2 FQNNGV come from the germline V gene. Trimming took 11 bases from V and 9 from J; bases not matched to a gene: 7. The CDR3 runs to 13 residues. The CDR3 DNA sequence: TGTGCCGCGACTAGCGGGAGGAAAGGTGAGCAGTTCTTC. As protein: CAATSGRKGEQFF.

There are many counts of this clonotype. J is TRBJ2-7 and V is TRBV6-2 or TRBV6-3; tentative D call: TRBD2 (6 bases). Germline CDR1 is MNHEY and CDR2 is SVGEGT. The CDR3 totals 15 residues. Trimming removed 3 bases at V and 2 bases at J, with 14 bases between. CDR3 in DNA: TGTGCCAGCAGTTATAAAAGCGGGCCAACCTACGAGCAGTACTTC. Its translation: CASSYKSGPTYEQYF.

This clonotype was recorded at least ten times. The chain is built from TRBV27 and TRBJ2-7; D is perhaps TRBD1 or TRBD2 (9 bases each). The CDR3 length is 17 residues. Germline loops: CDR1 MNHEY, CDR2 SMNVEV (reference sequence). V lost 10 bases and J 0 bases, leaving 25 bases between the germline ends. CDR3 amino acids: CATGQGRLAGSSYEQYF. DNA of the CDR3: TGTGCCACCGGACAGGGGAGGCTAGCGGGGAGCTCCTACGAGCAGTACTTC.

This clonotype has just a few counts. CDR3 in amino acids: CASSTGTSGRGTDTQYF. The CDR3 DNA reads TGCGCCAGCAGCACGGGGACTAGCGGGAGAGGCACAGATACGCAGTATTTT. This rearrangement joins TRBV5-1 to TRBJ2-3; 14 bases match TRBD2. The CDR3 consists of 17 residues. Trimming cost V 4 bases and J 1 base; bases outside gene matches: 5. From germline, CDR1 is SGHRS and CDR2 YFSETQ.

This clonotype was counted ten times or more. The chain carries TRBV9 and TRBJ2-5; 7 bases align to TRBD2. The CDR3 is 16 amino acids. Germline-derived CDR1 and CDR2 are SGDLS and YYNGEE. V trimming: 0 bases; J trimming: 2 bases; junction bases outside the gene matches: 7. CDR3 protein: CASSVGGGSTQETQYF. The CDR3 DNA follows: TGTGCCAGCAGCGTAGGTGGCGGGAGCACACAAGAGACCCAGTACTTC. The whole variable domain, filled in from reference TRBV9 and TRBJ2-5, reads DSGVTQTPKHLITATGQRVTLRCSPRSGDLSVYWYQQSLDQGLQFLIQYYNGEERAKGNILERFSAQQFPDLHSELNLSSLELGDSALYFCASSVGGGSTQETQYFGPGTRLLVL.

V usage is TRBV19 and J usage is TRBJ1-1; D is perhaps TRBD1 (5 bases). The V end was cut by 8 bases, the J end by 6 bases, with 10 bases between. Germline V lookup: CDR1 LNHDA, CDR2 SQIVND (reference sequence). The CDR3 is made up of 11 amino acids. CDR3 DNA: TGTGCCAGTTTTAGGGGATCTGAAGCTTTCTTT. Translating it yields CASFRGSEAFF.

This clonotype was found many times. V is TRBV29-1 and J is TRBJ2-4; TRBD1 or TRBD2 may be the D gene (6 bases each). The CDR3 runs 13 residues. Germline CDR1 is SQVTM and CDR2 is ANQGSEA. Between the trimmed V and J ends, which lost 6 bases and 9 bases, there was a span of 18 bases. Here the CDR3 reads CSVVRGAEAIQYF. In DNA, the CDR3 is TGCAGCGTCGTTAGGGGGGCTGAAGCCATTCAGTACTTC.

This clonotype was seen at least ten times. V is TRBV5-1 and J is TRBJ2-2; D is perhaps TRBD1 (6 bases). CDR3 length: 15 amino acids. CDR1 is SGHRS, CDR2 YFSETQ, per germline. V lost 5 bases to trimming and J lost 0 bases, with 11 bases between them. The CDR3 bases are TGCGCCAGCAGAAGTCGACAGGCGAACACCGGGGAGCTGTTTTTT. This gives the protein CASRSRQANTGELFF.

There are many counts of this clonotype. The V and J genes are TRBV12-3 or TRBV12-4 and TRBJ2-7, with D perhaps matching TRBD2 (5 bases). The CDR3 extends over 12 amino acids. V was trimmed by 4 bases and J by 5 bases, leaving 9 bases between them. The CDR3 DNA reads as TGTGCCAGCAGTTACGGGGTCGACGAGCAGTACTTC. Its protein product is CASSYGVDEQYF.

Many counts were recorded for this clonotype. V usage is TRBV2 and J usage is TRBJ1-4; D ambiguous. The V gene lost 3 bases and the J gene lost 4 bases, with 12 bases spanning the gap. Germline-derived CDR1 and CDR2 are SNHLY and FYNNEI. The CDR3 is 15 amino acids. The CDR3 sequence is CASSEKGINNEKLFF. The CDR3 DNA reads TGTGCCAGCAGTGAGAAGGGAATAAATAATGAAAAACTGTTTTTT.

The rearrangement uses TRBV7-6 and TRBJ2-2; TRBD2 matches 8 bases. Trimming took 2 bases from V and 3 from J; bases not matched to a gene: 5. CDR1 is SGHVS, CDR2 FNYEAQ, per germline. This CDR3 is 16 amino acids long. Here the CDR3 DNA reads TGTGCCAGCAGCTTACGGCCTAGCGGGTACACCGGGGAGCTGTTTTTT. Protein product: CASSLRPSGYTGELFF.

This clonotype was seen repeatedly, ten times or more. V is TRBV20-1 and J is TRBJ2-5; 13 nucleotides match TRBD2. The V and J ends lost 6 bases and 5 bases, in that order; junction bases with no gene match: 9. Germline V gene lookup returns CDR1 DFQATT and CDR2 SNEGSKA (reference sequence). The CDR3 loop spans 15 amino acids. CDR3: CSANPGLAGRETQYF. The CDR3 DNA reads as TGCAGTGCAAACCCGGGACTAGCGGGGAGGGAGACCCAGTACTTC.

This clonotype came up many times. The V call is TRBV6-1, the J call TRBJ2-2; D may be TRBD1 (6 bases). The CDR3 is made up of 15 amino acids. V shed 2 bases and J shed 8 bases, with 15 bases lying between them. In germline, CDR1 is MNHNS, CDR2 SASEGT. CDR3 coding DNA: TGTGCCAGCAGTGAATGGGCAGGGGATTCGGGGGAGCTGTTTTTT. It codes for CASSEWAGDSGELFF.

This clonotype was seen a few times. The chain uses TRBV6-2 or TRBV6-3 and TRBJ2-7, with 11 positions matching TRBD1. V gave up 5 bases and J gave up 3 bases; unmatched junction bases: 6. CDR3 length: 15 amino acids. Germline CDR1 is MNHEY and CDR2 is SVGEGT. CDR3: CASSEFGTGGYEQYF. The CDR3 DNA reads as TGTGCCAGCAGTGAATTCGGGACAGGGGGCTACGAGCAGTACTTC.

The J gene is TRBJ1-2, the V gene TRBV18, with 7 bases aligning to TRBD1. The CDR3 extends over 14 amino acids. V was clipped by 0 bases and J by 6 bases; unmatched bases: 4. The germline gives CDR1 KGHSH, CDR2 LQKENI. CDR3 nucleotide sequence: TGTGCCAGCTCACCACCCGGGACAGTGAATGGCTACACCTTC. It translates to CASSPPGTVNGYTF.

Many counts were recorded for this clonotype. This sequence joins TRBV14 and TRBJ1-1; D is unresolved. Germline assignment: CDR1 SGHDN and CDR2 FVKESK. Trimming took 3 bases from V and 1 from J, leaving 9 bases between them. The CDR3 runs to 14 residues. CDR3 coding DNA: TGTGCCAGCAGCCAGCCAGGTCCGAACACTGAAGCTTTCTTT. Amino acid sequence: CASSQPGPNTEAFF.

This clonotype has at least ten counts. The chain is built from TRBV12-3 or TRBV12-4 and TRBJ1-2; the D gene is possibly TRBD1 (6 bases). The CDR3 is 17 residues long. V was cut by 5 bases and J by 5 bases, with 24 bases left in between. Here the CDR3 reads CASSGREPTGIRYGYTF. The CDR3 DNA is TGTGCCAGCAGTGGGAGGGAACCCACAGGGATTCGGTATGGCTACACCTTC.

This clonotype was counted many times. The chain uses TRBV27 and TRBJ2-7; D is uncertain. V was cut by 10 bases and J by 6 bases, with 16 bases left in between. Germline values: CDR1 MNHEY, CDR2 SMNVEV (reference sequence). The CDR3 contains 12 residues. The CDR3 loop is CATGDSVSEQYF. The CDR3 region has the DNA TGTGCCACCGGCGATAGTGTGAGCGAGCAGTACTTC.

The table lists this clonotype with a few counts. The CDR3 sequence: CASSAFHRSNEKLFF. For the CDR3, the DNA is TGTGCCAGCAGCGCCTTCCACAGGAGTAATGAAAAACTGTTTTTT. The chain employs TRBV9 and TRBJ1-4; D perhaps matches TRBD1 (5 bases). Trimming removed 3 bases at V and 4 bases at J, with 13 bases between. The CDR3 is made up of 15 amino acids. Germline CDR1 reads SGDLS; CDR2 reads YYNGEE.

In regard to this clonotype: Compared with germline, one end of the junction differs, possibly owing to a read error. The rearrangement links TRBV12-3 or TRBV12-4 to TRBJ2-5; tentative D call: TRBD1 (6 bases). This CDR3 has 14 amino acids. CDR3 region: CASSLVQGSETQCF. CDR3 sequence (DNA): TGTGCCAGCAGTTTAGTGCAGGGGTCGGAGACCCAGTGCTTC.

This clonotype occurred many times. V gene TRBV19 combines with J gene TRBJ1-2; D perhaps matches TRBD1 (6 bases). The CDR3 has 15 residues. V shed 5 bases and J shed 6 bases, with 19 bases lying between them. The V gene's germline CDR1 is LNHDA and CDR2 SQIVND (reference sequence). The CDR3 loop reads CASSPNTGRDHGYTF. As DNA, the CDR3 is TGTGCCAGTAGTCCAAACACAGGGAGGGACCATGGCTACACCTTC.

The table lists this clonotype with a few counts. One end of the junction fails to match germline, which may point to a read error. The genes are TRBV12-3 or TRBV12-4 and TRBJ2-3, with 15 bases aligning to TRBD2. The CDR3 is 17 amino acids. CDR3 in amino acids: CAGSPGLAGGVTDTQYF. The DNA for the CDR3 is TGTGCCGGCAGCCCCGGACTAGCGGGAGGGGTCACAGATACGCAGTATTTT.

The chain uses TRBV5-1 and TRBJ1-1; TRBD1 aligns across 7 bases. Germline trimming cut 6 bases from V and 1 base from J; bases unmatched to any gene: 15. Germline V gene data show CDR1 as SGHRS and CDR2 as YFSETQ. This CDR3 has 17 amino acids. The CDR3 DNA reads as TGCGCCAGCACCATAGCCCGATTCGACAGGGCGAACACTGAAGCTTTCTTT. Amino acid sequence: CASTIARFDRANTEAFF.

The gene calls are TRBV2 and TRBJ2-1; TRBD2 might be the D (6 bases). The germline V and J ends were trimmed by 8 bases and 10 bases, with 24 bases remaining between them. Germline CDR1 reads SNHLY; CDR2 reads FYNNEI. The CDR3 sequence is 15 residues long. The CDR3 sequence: CASSPGAGGSYEQFF. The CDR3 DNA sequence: TGTGCCAGCTCACCGGGAGCGGGTGGCTCCTACGAGCAGTTCTTC.

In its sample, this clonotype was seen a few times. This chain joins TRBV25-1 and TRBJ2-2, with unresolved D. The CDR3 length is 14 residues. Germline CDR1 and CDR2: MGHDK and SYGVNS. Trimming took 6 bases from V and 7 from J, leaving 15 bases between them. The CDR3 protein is CASRGAISFGELFF. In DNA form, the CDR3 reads TGTGCCAGCAGGGGCGCTATCTCGTTCGGGGAGCTGTTTTTT. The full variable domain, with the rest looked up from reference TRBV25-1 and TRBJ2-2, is EADIYQTPRYLVIGTGKKITLECSQTMGHDKMYWYQQDPGMELHLIHYSYGVNSTEKGDLSSESTVSRIRTEHFPLTLESARPSHTSQYLCASRGAISFGELFFGEGSRLTVL.

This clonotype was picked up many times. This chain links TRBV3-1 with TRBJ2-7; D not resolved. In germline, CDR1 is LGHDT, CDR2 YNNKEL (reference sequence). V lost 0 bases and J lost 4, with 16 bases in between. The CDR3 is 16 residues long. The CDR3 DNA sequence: TGTGCCAGCAGCCAAGATCTTGGTGAGCTGGGGTACGAGCAGTACTTC. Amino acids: CASSQDLGELGYEQYF.

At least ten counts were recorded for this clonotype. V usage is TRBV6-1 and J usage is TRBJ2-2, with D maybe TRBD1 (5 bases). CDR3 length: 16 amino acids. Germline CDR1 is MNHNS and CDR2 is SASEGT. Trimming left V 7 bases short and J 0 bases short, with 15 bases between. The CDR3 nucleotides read TGTGCCAGCAAGAAAGATAGGACACCGAACACCGGGGAGCTGTTTTTT. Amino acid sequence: CASKKDRTPNTGELFF.